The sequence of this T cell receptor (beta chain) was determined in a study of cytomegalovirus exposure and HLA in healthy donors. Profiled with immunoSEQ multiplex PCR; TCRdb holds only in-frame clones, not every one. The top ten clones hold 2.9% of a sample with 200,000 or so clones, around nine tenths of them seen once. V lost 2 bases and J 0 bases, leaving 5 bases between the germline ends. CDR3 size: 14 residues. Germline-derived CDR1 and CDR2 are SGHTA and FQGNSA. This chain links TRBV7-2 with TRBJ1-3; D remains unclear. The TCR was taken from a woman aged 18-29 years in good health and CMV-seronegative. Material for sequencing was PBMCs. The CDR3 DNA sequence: TGTGCCAGCAGCTTACGTAGCTCTGGAAACACCATATATTTT. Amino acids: CASSLRSSGNTIYF.